The T cell receptor beta chain described here comes from a study of response to subunit inactivated influenza vaccine. Germline assignment: CDR1 DFQATT and CDR2 SNEGSKA (reference sequence). Trimming at V came to 4 bases and at J to 2 bases, leaving 9 bases not matched to a gene. CDR3 size: 15 residues. Overall study findings and caveats: Authors suggested seasonal influenza vaccinations each recruit few new T cells.

Notes on this clonotype: Its cognate antigen is unknown.

Each CDR3 protein gets one entry after TCRdb re-called the RT-PCR reads with MiXCR. The sample holds around 490,000 distinct CDR3 sequences, approximately 7.6% seen once. This TCR was recovered from a man aged 50-75 years who received an inactivated influenza vaccine. The chain carries TRBV20-1 and TRBJ2-7, with 9 bases that match TRBD1. The sequencing used PBMCs from blood, collected about 24 months after vaccination. In DNA form, the CDR3 reads TGCAGTGCTATCCCGGGACAGGGTTCTCCCTACGAGCAGTACTTC. Translated: CSAIPGQGSPYEQYF.